The 19 T cell receptor beta chains below all came from one sample that was sequenced in a study of Ad26.COV2.S vaccination and SARS-CoV-2 variants. Assay used: immunoSEQ multiplex PCR; TCRdb lists only in-frame clones, some missing. The repertoire consists of hundreds of thousands of clones, with about nine tenths occurring once and the leading ten covering more than 9%. Treatment indicated: around 19 received Ad26.COV2.S at low or high dose, single or two shots; several received placebo; per-sample allocation not given. Vaccine and placebo recipients were sampled on day 63 after the first injection. The sequences come from peripheral blood, collected in a trial of Ad26.COV2.S vaccine versus placebo. The source is a person between 18 and 59 years old who received the Ad26.COV2.S COVID-19 vaccine or a placebo.

This chain joins TRBV12-3 or TRBV12-4 and TRBJ1-4, with no clear D. V shed 6 bases and J shed 7 bases, with 6 bases lying between them. The length of the CDR3 is 11 residues. The chain's CDR3 is CASRLGEKLFF. The DNA of the CDR3 is TGTGCCAGCAGACTCGGTGAAAAACTGTTTTTT.

The V and J genes are TRBV5-4 and TRBJ2-3, with TRBD2 identical over 14 bases. This CDR3 has 17 residues. Per germline, CDR1 SGHNT and CDR2 YYREEE (reference sequence). V gave up 0 bases and J gave up 4 bases; unmatched junction bases: 4. In DNA form, the CDR3 reads TGTGCCAGCAGCTTGGGACTAGCGGGAGGGTCTTCAGATACGCAGTATTTT. Its protein is CASSLGLAGGSSDTQYF.

Only a few counts were recorded for this clone. Other DNA sequences of this sample code for an identical CDR3. The CDR3 DNA reads TGCGCCAGCAGCTCTCAAGAGACCCAGTACTTC. Translated: CASSSQETQYF. V and J are TRBV5-1 and TRBJ2-5; D is uncertain. Trimming shortened V by 3 bases and J by 2 bases, and 2 bases separated the two germline ends. The CDR3 consists of 11 residues. Germline V gene data show CDR1 as SGHRS and CDR2 as YFSETQ.

V is TRBV6-4 and J is TRBJ2-5; D is unresolved. In germline, CDR1 is MRHNA, CDR2 SNTAGT. V dropped 2 bases and J dropped 1 base, with 2 bases sitting between them. The length of the CDR3 is 12 residues. CDR3 bases: TGTGCCAGCAGTGACGGCCAAGAGACCCAGTACTTC. This encodes CASSDGQETQYF.

This clone was counted a few times. The gene calls are TRBV7-2 and TRBJ2-1; no clear D. Germline assignment: CDR1 SGHTA and CDR2 FQGNSA. Trimming shortened V by 5 bases and J by 9 bases, and 11 bases separated the two germline ends. This CDR3 comprises 12 residues. CDR3 amino acids: CASSRSGREQFF. DNA for the CDR3: TGTGCCAGCAGCCGTAGTGGGCGTGAGCAGTTCTTC.

The V call is TRBV11-3, the J call TRBJ2-1; 7 nucleotides match TRBD2. V trimming: 0 bases; J trimming: 4 bases; junction bases outside the gene matches: 9. The CDR3 runs to 17 residues. CDR1 is SGHNT, CDR2 YENEEA, per germline. The CDR3 DNA reads as TGTGCCAGCAGCTTAGAGGCAGGGACTAAACCATACAATGAGCAGTTCTTC. It translates to CASSLEAGTKPYNEQFF.

The V call is TRBV2, the J call TRBJ2-1; possible D gene TRBD1, 6 bases. Trimming left V 6 bases short and J 12 bases short, with 18 bases between. The CDR3 is 13 residues long. Germline V CDR1 and CDR2: SNHLY, FYNNEI. The CDR3 protein is CASSFTQGGAQFF. CDR3 in DNA: TGTGCCAGCAGCTTTACACAGGGTGGGGCGCAGTTCTTC.

CDR3 sequence (DNA): TGTGCCAGCAGCTTTACTAGTGGAGAGCAGTACTTC. It encodes CASSFTSGEQYF. The chain joins TRBV5-5 to TRBJ2-7, with D possibly matching TRBD2 (5 bases). Germline V CDR1 and CDR2: SGHKS, YYEKEE (reference sequence). Trimming took 2 bases from V and 7 from J, leaving 10 bases between them. The CDR3 length is 12 residues.

The rearrangement joins TRBV25-1 to TRBJ2-7; weak D call: TRBD1 (5 bases). The V gene lost 5 bases and the J gene lost 0 bases, with 14 bases spanning the gap. Germline V CDR1 and CDR2: MGHDK, SYGVNS. The CDR3 has 15 residues. CDR3 sequence (DNA): TGTGCCAGCAGTTCGAGAACAGGTCCCTCCTACGAGCAGTACTTC. It is translated as CASSSRTGPSYEQYF.

This chain links TRBV30 with TRBJ2-7; 7 bases are shared with TRBD1. The germline V gene encodes CDR1 GTSNPN and CDR2 SVGIG (reference sequence). V was pared by 0 bases and J by 9 bases, with 8 bases of the junction left unmatched. The CDR3 runs 13 residues. CDR3 coding DNA: TGTGCCTGGAGTGTCCGGGACAGTGGAAGGCAGTACTTC. This gives the protein CAWSVRDSGRQYF.

The V and J genes are TRBV30 and TRBJ2-7, with D possibly being TRBD2 (5 bases). The CDR3 totals 14 residues. Trimming left V 0 bases short and J 3 bases short, with 12 bases between. CDR1 and CDR2 (germline): GTSNPN, SVGIG (reference sequence). This CDR3 reads CAWSVGLAGYEQYF. CDR3 coding DNA: TGTGCCTGGAGTGTAGGACTTGCTGGCTACGAGCAGTACTTC.

Only one count was recorded for this clone. The chain recombines TRBV13 with TRBJ2-1, with 7 bases that match TRBD1. Germline loops: CDR1 PRHDT, CDR2 FYEKMQ (reference sequence). Germline trimming cut 3 bases from V and 9 bases from J; bases unmatched to any gene: 14. The CDR3 is 16 amino acids. The CDR3 here is CASSLHRDRAYGEQFF. CDR3 bases: TGTGCCAGCAGCTTGCACCGGGACAGAGCGTATGGTGAGCAGTTCTTC.

The genes are TRBV10-2 and TRBJ2-7; 9 bases agree with TRBD1. The CDR3 spans 13 residues. V shed 6 bases, J shed 3 bases, and the junction held 3 bases outside the gene matches. Germline V lookup: CDR1 WSHSY, CDR2 SAAADI. The CDR3 DNA sequence: TGCGCCAGCAGCACAGGGGGCCGCTACGAGCAGTACTTC. Translating it yields CASSTGGRYEQYF.

The chain carries TRBV5-1 and TRBJ2-5; unclear D gene. In germline, CDR1 is SGHRS, CDR2 YFSETQ. The CDR3 has 13 residues. The germline V and J ends were trimmed by 0 bases and 2 bases, with 5 bases remaining between them. The CDR3 is CASSLVGQETQYF. The DNA of the CDR3 is TGCGCCAGCAGCTTGGTTGGACAAGAGACCCAGTACTTC.

The J gene is TRBJ1-1, the V gene TRBV4-1; D not certain. Germline loops: CDR1 MGHRA, CDR2 YSYEKL. The length of the CDR3 is 15 residues. V lost 4 bases and J lost 1, with 13 bases in between. The CDR3 DNA reads as TGCGCCAGCAGCCCGAGAGGCATTGAGAACACTGAAGCTTTCTTT. Its protein is CASSPRGIENTEAFF.

This clone is a singleton in its sample. This chain uses TRBV5-5 with TRBJ2-7; a weak D match, TRBD1 (6 bases). V lost 0 bases and J lost 1, with 11 bases in between. From germline, CDR1 is SGHKS and CDR2 YYEKEE (reference sequence). The CDR3 totals 15 residues. CDR3 sequence reads: CASSLVGTPSYEQYF. The DNA for the CDR3 is TGTGCCAGCAGCTTGGTGGGGACACCTTCCTACGAGCAGTACTTC.

The chain uses TRBV20-1 and TRBJ2-7; maybe TRBD2 (5 bases). CDR3 size: 14 residues. V was cut by 3 bases and J by 6 bases, with 18 bases left in between. The germline V gene encodes CDR1 DFQATT and CDR2 SNEGSKA (reference sequence). CDR3 nucleotides: TGCAGTGCTAGTCACATGGGAGCCGGCCGCGAGCAGTACTTC. Its translation: CSASHMGAGREQYF.

V and J are TRBV3-1 (or the pseudogene TRBV3-2) and TRBJ2-1; 13 bases map to TRBD2. Germline CDR1 reads LGHDT; CDR2 reads YNNKEL (reference sequence). The J segment lost 4 bases and the V segment lost 3 bases, leaving 6 bases of the junction unmatched. CDR3 length equals 17 residues. As DNA, the CDR3 is TGTGCCAGCAGCCACGGACTAGCGGGAGAGGAGTACAATGAGCAGTTCTTC. Its protein product is CASSHGLAGEEYNEQFF.

The chain links TRBV27 to TRBJ1-6; 7 bases map to TRBD1. Losses at the gene ends were 2 bases for V and 11 bases for J; bases not matched to a gene: 9. CDR1 and CDR2 from the germline V gene are MNHEY and SMNVEV (reference sequence). The CDR3 totals 15 residues. CDR3 amino acids: CASSLAPGQMTPLHF. The CDR3 bases are TGTGCCAGCAGTTTAGCCCCGGGACAGATGACACCCCTCCACTTT.